This T cell receptor beta chain was found in a study of T cells in Graves' hyperthyroidism and ophthalmopathy. Study summary: The blood sample was taken at first diagnosis, before treatment began.

Study findings and constraints: A model built on 13 V-J features separated ophthalmopathy from stable hyperthyroidism.

This clonotype was seen repeatedly, ten times or more. The antigen is undetermined. Ophthalmopathy in the patients scored at least 3 on Clinical Activity Score and at least 4 on NOSPECS grade, lasting under 3 months. The TCR beta CDR3 regions underwent amplification using RNA transcripts as the source. The TCR CDR3 was amplified in a first-round RT-PCR using the HTBI primer set. A single record per CDR3 protein comes from TCRdb applying MiXCR to the multiplex PCR reads. The table records roughly 240,000 distinct CDR3 sequences, roughly 22% of them present only once. Germline CDR1 KGHSH, CDR2 LQKENI. V was shortened by 2 bases and J by 2 bases, with 19 bases between the two germline ends. The CDR3 sequence is 18 residues long.

This TCR was recovered from a woman in her 40s with Graves' ophthalmopathy. The sequencing sample was made of blood. The chain uses TRBV18 and TRBJ1-3, with D perhaps TRBD1 (5 bases). DNA of the CDR3: TGTGCCAGCTCACCAACTCCGGGTACGACGGGGGCTGGAAACACCATATATTTT. This gives the protein CASSPTPGTTGAGNTIYF.